Each of the 20 T cell receptor beta chains below was sequenced from the same sample in a study of blood T cell repertoires in COVID-19. Clones were sequenced by immunoSEQ multiplex PCR, and TCRdb holds only the in-frame ones, with some missing. Among around 150,000 clones listed, 89% were seen once. The specimen was peripheral blood. These TCRs come from a man in his 60s with acute or convalescent COVID-19.

The chain joins TRBV30 to TRBJ1-2; D might be TRBD1 (6 bases). The CDR3 sequence is 14 residues long. The V gene lost 3 bases and the J gene lost 4 bases, with 15 bases spanning the gap. Per the germline V gene, CDR1 is GTSNPN and CDR2 is SVGIG (reference sequence). The CDR3 coding sequence is TGTGCCTGGAGAAGGAAGGGGGACGGCTATGGCTACACCTTC. Translated, it gives CAWRRKGDGYGYTF.

The rearrangement links TRBV5-5 to TRBJ1-2; TRBD1 matches 8 bases. Losses at the gene ends were 0 bases for V and 5 bases for J; bases not matched to a gene: 3. This CDR3 region has 14 residues. Germline V CDR1 and CDR2: SGHKS, YYEKEE (reference sequence). Here the CDR3 DNA reads TGTGCCAGCAGCTTGGCCGACAGGGGATATGGCTACACCTTC. Translation gives CASSLADRGYGYTF.

V and J are TRBV27 and TRBJ1-2, with 8 bases identical to TRBD1. After removal of 6 bases from V and 4 bases from J, the junction contained 7 bases not matched to a gene. The germline CDR1 and CDR2 sequences are MNHEY and SMNVEV (reference sequence). The CDR3 is 14 amino acids. DNA of the CDR3: TGTGCCAGCAGAAGGACAGGGCAGGGCTATGGCTACACCTTC. It codes for CASRRTGQGYGYTF.

The CDR3 loop reads CASSEVAGGRNTIYF. In DNA, the CDR3 is TGTGCCAGCAGTGAAGTGGCAGGGGGGAGAAACACCATATATTTT. The rearrangement uses TRBV2 and TRBJ1-3; 7 bases are a match to TRBD1. The V segment lost 1 base and the J segment 5 bases; nucleotides outside the gene matches: 5. CDR1 is SNHLY, CDR2 FYNNEI, per germline. The CDR3 totals 15 residues.

The DNA of the CDR3 is TGTGCCAGCAGCGGGCAGGTGCACATGAACACTGAAGCTTTCTTT. It specifies CASSGQVHMNTEAFF. The chain is built from TRBV7-9 and TRBJ1-1; no clear D gene. The CDR3 is 15 residues long. Germline values: CDR1 SEHNR, CDR2 FQNEAQ (reference sequence). Trimming removed 5 bases at V and 0 bases at J, with 13 bases between.

This rearrangement joins TRBV30 to TRBJ2-1; 10 bases map to TRBD1. The CDR3 is 17 residues long. Germline V gene data show CDR1 as GTSNPN and CDR2 as SVGIG (reference sequence). With V trimmed by 1 base and J by 2 bases, 8 bases remained unmatched. Written as DNA, the CDR3 is TGTGCCTGGAGTGGCCTTGGGGGGACAGGGGCCTACAATGAGCAGTTCTTC. The encoded protein is CAWSGLGGTGAYNEQFF.

This clone has at least ten counts. The chain combines TRBV6-5 with TRBJ1-5, with 8 bases fitting TRBD1. The CDR3 is made up of 13 amino acids. V was pared by 5 bases and J by 6 bases, with 3 bases of the junction left unmatched. Germline CDR1 MNHEY, CDR2 SVGAGI. The DNA for the CDR3 is TGTGCCAGCAGTACCGACAGGGGTCAGCCCCAGCATTTT. Amino acid sequence: CASSTDRGQPQHF.

This sequence joins TRBV12-3 or TRBV12-4 and TRBJ1-5; D is undetermined. V was shortened by 6 bases and J by 6 bases, with 12 bases between the two germline ends. The CDR3 has 13 residues. As DNA, the CDR3 is TGTGCCAGCAGCCCCACAGAGCCTCAGCCCCAGCATTTT. This sequence encodes CASSPTEPQPQHF.

This clone appeared a few times. The chain links TRBV6-5 to TRBJ2-3; tentatively, D is TRBD1 (6 bases). The germline CDR1 and CDR2 sequences are MNHEY and SVGAGI. Trimming pared 2 bases from V and 2 bases from J, leaving 11 bases between. The CDR3 runs to 15 residues. Here the CDR3 reads CASSYGQGNTDTQYF. For the CDR3, the DNA is TGTGCCAGCAGTTACGGGCAGGGGAACACAGATACGCAGTATTTT.

The chain combines TRBV6-5 with TRBJ2-7; TRBD2 matches at 7 bases. Germline CDR1 reads MNHEY; CDR2 reads SVGAGI. J gave up 6 bases and V 5 bases, and 4 bases lay outside the gene matches. This CDR3 is 12 amino acids long. The CDR3 DNA is TGTGCCAGCAGTAAACCGGGGGGCGAGCAGTACTTC. This gives the protein CASSKPGGEQYF.

J is TRBJ1-5 and V is TRBV5-8, with D possibly being TRBD1 (5 bases). CDR1 and CDR2 from the germline V gene are SGHTS and YDEGEE. With 1 base removed from V and 5 bases from J, the gap between germline ends came to 13 bases. CDR3 size: 15 residues. CDR3 DNA sequence: TGTGCCAGCAGCTTGTTTGGGGGGAACTATCAGCCCCAGCATTTT. Its protein product is CASSLFGGNYQPQHF.

The rearrangement joins TRBV11-2 to TRBJ2-1, with 9 nucleotides matching TRBD2. This CDR3 has 15 residues. Germline CDR1 reads SGHAT; CDR2 reads FQNNGV. With V trimmed by 5 bases and J by 2 bases, 4 bases remained unmatched. The DNA of the CDR3 is TGTGCCAGCAGCCCGACTAGCGGTGCCTACAATGAGCAGTTCTTC. Translation gives CASSPTSGAYNEQFF.

The V and J genes are TRBV5-1 and TRBJ1-5; D unresolved. The germline CDR1 and CDR2 sequences are SGHRS and YFSETQ. The CDR3 covers 14 residues. Trimming shortened V by 0 bases and J by 4 bases, and 8 bases separated the two germline ends. CDR3 nucleotide sequence: TGCGCCAGCAGCTTGGACGGGGTTAATCAGCCCCAGCATTTT. The encoded protein is CASSLDGVNQPQHF.

The genes are TRBV21-1 and TRBJ1-6. TRBV21-1 is reported as a pseudogene. CDR3 length: 17 amino acids. The CDR3: CASSKRRGPSYNSPLHF. In nucleotides, the CDR3 is TGTGCCAGCAGCAAAAGGAGGGGTCCCTCCTATAATTCACCCCTCCACTTT.

The chain joins TRBV3-1 (or the pseudogene TRBV3-2) to TRBJ1-6; D gene uncertain. The CDR3 extends over 12 amino acids. Germline values: CDR1 LGHDT, CDR2 YNNKEL (reference sequence). The germline V and J ends were trimmed by 5 bases and 9 bases, with 8 bases remaining between them. CDR3 sequence (DNA): TGTGCCAGCAGCAATTCGGGTTCACCCCTCCACTTT. Residues: CASSNSGSPLHF.

The genes are TRBV5-4 and TRBJ1-6; possibly TRBD1 for D (5 bases). The V and J ends lost 4 bases and 7 bases respectively, with 24 bases between them. The CDR3 covers 18 residues. Germline CDR1 is SGHNT and CDR2 is YYREEE (reference sequence). The chain's CDR3 is CASSGDSAGTRGNSPLHF. CDR3 DNA: TGTGCCAGCAGCGGGGATAGTGCGGGGACGCGTGGGAATTCACCCCTCCACTTT.

The CDR3 loop is CASSFTGRGAGNTIYF. DNA for the CDR3: TGTGCCAGCAGCTTCACCGGCAGGGGCGCCGGAAACACCATATATTTT. The chain is built from TRBV7-8 and TRBJ1-3, with a weak D call TRBD1 (6 bases). Germline CDR1 and CDR2: SGHVS and FQNEAQ. The CDR3 totals 16 residues. Trimming took 3 bases from V and 4 from J, leaving 16 bases between them.

The CDR3 DNA follows: TGCGCCAGCAGCCCTGCAGGACAGGGGACTAGCGGGCAGTTCTTC. Protein: CASSPAGQGTSGQFF. The chain links TRBV5-1 to TRBJ2-1, with TRBD2 matching over 11 bases. J gave up 12 bases and V 4 bases, and 12 bases lay outside the gene matches. CDR1 SGHRS and CDR2 YFSETQ come from the germline V gene. The CDR3 length is 15 residues.

The V and J genes are TRBV19 and TRBJ1-6; 8 bases map to TRBD1. The J segment lost 7 bases and the V segment lost 3 bases, leaving 2 bases of the junction unmatched. The CDR3 extends over 14 amino acids. Germline CDR1 and CDR2: LNHDA and SQIVND (reference sequence). CDR3 DNA sequence: TGTGCCAGTAGTATTCAGGGGGCGAATTCACCCCTCCACTTT. Translating it yields CASSIQGANSPLHF. The whole variable domain, remainder taken from reference TRBV19 and TRBJ1-6, is DGGITQSPKYLFRKEGQNVTLSCEQNLNHDAMYWYRQDPGQGLRLIYYSQIVNDFQKGDIAEGYSVSREKKESFPLTVTSAQKNPTAFYLCASSIQGANSPLHFGNGTRLTVT.

As to this clone: The junction departs from germline at one end; a sequencing error may be responsible. V is TRBV18 and J is TRBJ2-2; unclear D gene. The CDR3 covers 13 residues. CDR1 and CDR2 from the germline V gene are KGHSH and LQKENI. CDR3 loop: CASSPSNNGELFF. CDR3 nucleotides: TGTGCCAGCTCACCGTCGAACAACGGGGAGCTGTTTTTT.